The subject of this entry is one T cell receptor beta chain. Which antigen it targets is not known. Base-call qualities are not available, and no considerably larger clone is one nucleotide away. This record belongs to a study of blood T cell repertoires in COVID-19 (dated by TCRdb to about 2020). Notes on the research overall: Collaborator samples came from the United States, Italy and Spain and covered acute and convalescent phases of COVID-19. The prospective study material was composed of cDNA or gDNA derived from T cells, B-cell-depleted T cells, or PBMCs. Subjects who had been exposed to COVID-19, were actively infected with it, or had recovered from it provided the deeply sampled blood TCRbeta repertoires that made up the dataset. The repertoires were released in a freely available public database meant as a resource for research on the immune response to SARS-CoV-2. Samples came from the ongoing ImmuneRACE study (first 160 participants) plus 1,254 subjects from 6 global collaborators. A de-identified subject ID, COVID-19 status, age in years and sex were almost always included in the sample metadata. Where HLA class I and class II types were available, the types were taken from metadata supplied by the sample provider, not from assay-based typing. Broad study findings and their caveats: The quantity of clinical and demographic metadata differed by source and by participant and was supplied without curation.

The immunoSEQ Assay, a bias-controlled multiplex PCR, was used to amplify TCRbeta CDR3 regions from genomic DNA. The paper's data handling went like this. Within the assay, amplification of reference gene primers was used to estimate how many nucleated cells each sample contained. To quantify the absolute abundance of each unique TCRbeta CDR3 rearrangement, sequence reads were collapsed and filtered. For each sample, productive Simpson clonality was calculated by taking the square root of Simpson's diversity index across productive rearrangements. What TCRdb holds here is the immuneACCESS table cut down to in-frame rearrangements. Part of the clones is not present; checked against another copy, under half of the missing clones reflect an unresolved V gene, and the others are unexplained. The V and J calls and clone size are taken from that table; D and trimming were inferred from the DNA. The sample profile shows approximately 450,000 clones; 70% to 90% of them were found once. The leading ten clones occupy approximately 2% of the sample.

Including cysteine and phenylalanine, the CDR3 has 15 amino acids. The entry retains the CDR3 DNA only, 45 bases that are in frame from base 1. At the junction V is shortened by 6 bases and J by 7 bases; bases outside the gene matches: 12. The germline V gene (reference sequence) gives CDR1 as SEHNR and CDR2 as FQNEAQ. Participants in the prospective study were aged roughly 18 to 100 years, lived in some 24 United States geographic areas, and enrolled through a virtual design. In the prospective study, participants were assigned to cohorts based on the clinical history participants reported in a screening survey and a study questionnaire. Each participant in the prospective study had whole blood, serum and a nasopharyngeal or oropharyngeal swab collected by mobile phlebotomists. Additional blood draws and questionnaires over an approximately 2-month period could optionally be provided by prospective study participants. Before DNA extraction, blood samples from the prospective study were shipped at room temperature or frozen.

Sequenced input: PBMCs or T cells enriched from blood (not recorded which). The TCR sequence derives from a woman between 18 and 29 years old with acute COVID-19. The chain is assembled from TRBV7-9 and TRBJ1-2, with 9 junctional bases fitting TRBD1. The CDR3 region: CASRPPGTGPTGYTF. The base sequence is TGTGCCAGCAGGCCCCCCGGGACAGGGCCCACTGGCTACACCTTC.